This record covers a single T cell receptor (beta chain). The data are from a study of OX40 agonist ivuxolimab in advanced cancers. Study in general: It was ivuxolimab, an agonistic anti-OX40 (CD134) antibody, that patients were treated with.

Between the trimmed V and J ends, which lost 4 bases and 3 bases, there was a span of 10 bases. Germline V gene lookup returns CDR1 SQVTM and CDR2 ANQGSEA. The CDR3 is 12 amino acids. Assay used: immunoSEQ multiplex PCR; TCRdb lists only in-frame clones, some missing. The data contain about 120,000 clones, about 93% of them singletons. The sample in question was CD4+ or CD8+ T cells sorted from blood, obtained in a trial of the OX40 agonist ivuxolimab. J is TRBJ2-7 and V is TRBV29-1; D perhaps matches TRBD1 (6 bases). This TCR was recovered from an adult with an advanced solid tumor such as melanoma, head and neck, liver or kidney cancer. The CDR3 is CSVAQGSYEQYF. The CDR3 nucleotides read TGCAGCGTTGCACAGGGTAGCTACGAGCAGTACTTC.